There are a few counts of the clone carrying this T cell receptor beta chain. Its antigen remains unknown. The repertoire was sequenced with immunoSEQ multiplex PCR; TCRdb's copy has only in-frame clones and lacks some. The table includes roughly 100,000 clones, about 85% detected once. The V end lost 4 bases, the J end lost 7 bases, and 7 bases lay between the germline ends. The CDR3 contains 12 residues. The sample originates from a study of T cell responses to AZD1222 COVID-19 vaccine. General observations from the study: Spike-wide vaccine-associated CD4 TCRs dominated at 160-218 and 743-854. Donors were mostly white British, more females; clonal diversity possibly underestimated. Spike-specific TCR breadth and depth rose after two AZD1222 doses.

The starting material was peripheral blood, obtained on day 0 of AZD1222 vaccination. The chain employs TRBV12-3 or TRBV12-4 and TRBJ1-4; D not resolved. The sequence derives from an adult in good health. In DNA form, the CDR3 reads TGTGCCAGCAGTTGGTCGGGTGAAAAACTGTTTTTT. Protein product: CASSWSGEKLFF.